This T cell receptor beta chain was captured by sequencing in a study of cytomegalovirus exposure and HLA in healthy donors. The CDR3 runs 16 residues. Germline CDR1 is SGHTA and CDR2 is FQGNSA. V was cut by 8 bases and J by 2 bases, with 19 bases left in between. Amplification used 60 Vbeta primers and 13 Jbeta primers. Libraries were prepared by immunoSEQ multiplex PCR; TCRdb keeps only in-frame clonotypes and omits some of them. The sample consists of about 130,000 clones, approximately 79% of them appearing once. The sequence came from a man aged 45-65 years in good health and CMV-seropositive. The V call is TRBV7-2, the J call TRBJ2-1; a weak D match, TRBD2 (6 bases). The sequenced material came from PBMCs. The CDR3 DNA follows: TGTGCCAGCCTAATAGCCGGGGGACCTGCCTACAATGAGCAGTTCTTC. Amino acids: CASLIAGGPAYNEQFF.